This entry concerns a single T cell receptor (beta chain). This sample is drawn from a study of neoadjuvant anti-PD-1 for oral cavity cancer. Using immunoSEQ multiplex PCR, the repertoire was profiled, and TCRdb retains in-frame clones only, with some absent. The sample carries 15,000 to 20,000 clones, 55% to 70% recorded once. CDR3 length: 15 amino acids. The V end lost 4 bases, the J end lost 4 bases, and 16 bases lay between the germline ends. The germline gives CDR1 SGHRS, CDR2 YFSETQ. Sequenced here: PBMCs, sampled before nivolumab (anti-PD-1) treatment. This chain uses TRBV5-1 with TRBJ2-3, with a weak D call TRBD2 (6 bases). The sequence was collected from a person aged 40 to 85 with oral cavity squamous cell carcinoma. The CDR3 sequence is CASSVRGIASDTQYF. In nucleotides, the CDR3 is TGCGCCAGCAGCGTCCGGGGGATAGCCTCAGATACGCAGTATTTT.